In its sample, the clone carrying this T cell receptor (beta chain) is medium-sized (0.01 to 0.1%). This entry is derived from a study of T cells generated in artificial thymic organoids. Separate semi-nested PCRs amplified TCRalpha and TCRbeta libraries using constant-region reverse primers in TRAC or TRBC. TCRdb re-called the 5' RACE reads through MiXCR, storing one row per CDR3 protein. This sample has more than 8,000 distinct CDR3 sequences, with around 16% found just once. Sequencing used naive CD8+ T cells from the thymus. Subset given: CD3+TCRalphabeta+CD8SP T cells; for blood, CD45RO-CCR7+ naive CD8+ T cells. The TCR sequence derives from a human donor who gave cord blood stem cells for thymic organoid culture, a cardiac surgery patient who gave postnatal thymus, or a blood donor (not recorded which).

CDR3 sequence reads: CATSRDETGEFSDTQYF. CDR3 DNA sequence: TGTGCCACCAGCAGAGATGAGACAGGGGAGTTCTCAGATACGCAGTATTTT. The chain couples TRBV15 to TRBJ2-3; TRBD1 matches at 8 bases. Trimming cost V 0 bases and J 4 bases; bases outside gene matches: 9. The CDR3 loop spans 17 amino acids. Germline V gene sequence: CDR1 LNHNV, CDR2 YYDKDF (reference sequence).